This entry lists 32 T cell receptor beta chains sequenced from one sample in a study of blood T cells in healthy people across ages (dated by TCRdb to 2013 to 2016). To prepare the library, 5' RACE was applied. Sequenced using an Illumina HiSeq 2500. A second roughly 6 to 12 cycle PCR used a sample-barcoded 5' primer and a J-beta primer mix. Using fastp at Q25 and MiXCR, TCRdb reprocessed the public reads and kept productive beta chains. Each record represents a unique CDR3 protein, reported with the most common genes and DNA among its rows. In all, the sample holds roughly 800,000 distinct CDR3 sequences, and around 34% of those were seen once. About an eighth of the sample is in the top ten clones. Sequencing was done on a sample of blood. Source of these receptors: a young man in good health.

The chain links TRBV24-1 to TRBJ2-5; 7 nucleotides line up with TRBD2. Germline assignment: CDR1 KGHDR and CDR2 SFDVKD. The ends lost 3 bases at V and 11 bases at J; junction bases unmatched: 11. The CDR3 contains 14 residues. DNA of the CDR3: TGTGCCACCAGTGATCGGGGGGAAGGCGATGAGCAGTACTTC. Amino acids: CATSDRGEGDEQYF.

This chain uses TRBV12-3 or TRBV12-4 with TRBJ1-5; tentative D call: TRBD1 (5 bases). The CDR3 has 14 residues. The V end was cut by 5 bases, the J end by 2 bases, with 10 bases between. CDR3 sequence: CASSGGEGNQPQHF. The DNA for the CDR3 is TGTGCCAGCAGTGGAGGGGAGGGCAATCAGCCCCAGCATTTT.

Points on this clonotype: A much more abundant neighbour one base away suggests this may be a read error. The chain employs TRBV20-1 and TRBJ2-5, with 12 bases fitting TRBD2. The germline CDR1 and CDR2 sequences are DFQATT and SNEGSKA (reference sequence). CDR3 size: 13 residues. The DNA of the CDR3 is TGCAGCGCGACTAGCGGGGGTTACAATGAGCAGTACTTC. Encoded protein: CSATSGGYNEQYF.

The rearrangement uses TRBV29-1 and TRBJ2-1, with 10 bases matching TRBD1. The germline gives CDR1 SQVTM, CDR2 ANQGSEA. V lost 4 bases to trimming and J lost 7 bases; unmatched junction nucleotides: 7. The CDR3 consists of 14 residues. DNA of the CDR3: TGCAGCGTTGGTTGGGGACAGGGGCCGAATGAGCAGTTCTTC. It is translated as CSVGWGQGPNEQFF.

This sequence joins TRBV5-1 and TRBJ1-1; D unclear. CDR3 length: 14 residues. V lost 4 bases and J lost 4, with 14 bases in between. CDR1 and CDR2 from the germline V gene are SGHRS and YFSETQ. Here the CDR3 reads CASSTDPRGTEAFF. For the CDR3, the DNA is TGCGCCAGCAGCACGGACCCCAGAGGCACTGAAGCTTTCTTT.

The chain links TRBV11-2 to TRBJ1-3; tentative D call: TRBD1 (5 bases). The CDR3 has 17 amino acids. Germline values: CDR1 SGHAT, CDR2 FQNNGV. V was clipped by 3 bases and J by 4 bases, with 19 bases between them. The CDR3 spells CASSFTDPTGLGNTIYF. The DNA of the CDR3 is TGTGCCAGCAGCTTTACTGACCCCACAGGCTTGGGAAACACCATATATTTT.

The DNA of the CDR3 is TGTGCCAGCAGCTTGAGCTCCCGGATTGGAACAGATACGCAGTATTTT. It is translated as CASSLSSRIGTDTQYF. The chain uses TRBV7-9 and TRBJ2-3; no clear D gene. The CDR3 is made up of 16 amino acids. Deletions cut 3 bases from V and 3 bases from J, with 16 bases between. CDR1 is SEHNR and CDR2 is FQNEAQ in the germline V gene (reference sequence).

In this sample, this clonotype turned up a few times. With a much larger clone just one base away, this may be a read error. The chain couples TRBV13 to TRBJ2-5; D is undetermined. This CDR3 has 14 amino acids. Germline CDR1 is PRHDT and CDR2 is FYEKMQ (reference sequence). CDR3 sequence reads: CASNLGRSQETQYF. The CDR3 DNA is TGTGCCAGCAACTTAGGTCGTAGCCAAGAGACCCAGTACTTC.

J is TRBJ2-5 and V is TRBV5-1; no reliable D call. V shed 0 bases and J shed 1 base, with 7 bases lying between them. The CDR3 is 14 amino acids. CDR1 and CDR2 (germline): SGHRS, YFSETQ. CDR3 nucleotide sequence: TGCGCCAGCAGCTTGGCCGTGACCCAAGAGACCCAGTACTTC. It specifies CASSLAVTQETQYF.

This clonotype was recorded only once. The rearrangement joins TRBV9 to TRBJ2-4; TRBD2 matches at 7 bases. V shed 0 bases and J 6 bases; nucleotides not matched to a gene: 6. The CDR3 totals 15 residues. Germline-derived CDR1 and CDR2 are SGDLS and YYNGEE. The CDR3 protein is CASSVDAGAGNIQYF. CDR3 bases: TGTGCCAGCAGCGTAGATGCGGGAGCTGGAAACATTCAGTACTTC.

This clonotype was found a few times. V usage is TRBV27 and J usage is TRBJ1-2; TRBD1 matches at 7 bases. This CDR3 is 15 amino acids long. In germline, CDR1 is MNHEY, CDR2 SMNVEV (reference sequence). The trim removed 3 bases at V and 4 bases at J, leaving 8 bases unmatched. The CDR3 DNA is TGTGCCAGCAGTTTCCGATCTTGGGACAGCTATGGCTACACCTTC. Its translation is CASSFRSWDSYGYTF.

This clonotype has more than one count but fewer than ten. The rearrangement uses TRBV10-3 and TRBJ1-1; the D is unclear. The V and J ends lost 5 bases and 5 bases respectively, with 18 bases between them. The CDR3 spans 15 residues. Germline V gene sequence: CDR1 ENHRY, CDR2 SYGVKD. This chain's CDR3 is CAISSTLGGRTEAFF. DNA of the CDR3: TGTGCCATCAGTTCTACTTTGGGAGGTCGGACTGAAGCTTTCTTT.

V is TRBV20-1 and J is TRBJ2-1; possibly TRBD2 for D (7 bases). The V end was cut by 5 bases, the J end by 7 bases, with 21 bases between. The CDR3 covers 15 residues. Germline CDR1 DFQATT, CDR2 SNEGSKA (reference sequence). The CDR3 region has the DNA TGCAGTGCTTTGGGGGGGGCGAGTGCGGCAAATGAGCAGTTCTTC. Protein: CSALGGASAANEQFF.

This clonotype was seen many times. The chain carries TRBV6-2 or TRBV6-3 and TRBJ2-1; 14 nucleotides line up with TRBD2. Trimming removed 5 bases from V and 9 bases from J; junction bases left unmatched: 6. Looked up from germline, CDR1 is MNHEY and CDR2 is SVGEGT. The CDR3 length is 15 residues. The CDR3 spells CASSAGLAGVGEQFF. As DNA, the CDR3 is TGTGCCAGCAGTGCGGGACTAGCGGGGGTCGGTGAGCAGTTCTTC.

The J gene is TRBJ2-2, the V gene TRBV12-3 or TRBV12-4, with unresolved D. The V end was cut by 3 bases, the J end by 5 bases, with 7 bases between. This CDR3 is 13 amino acids long. CDR3 coding DNA: TGTGCCAGCAGTTTTCACCAAACCGGGGAGCTGTTTTTT. It is translated as CASSFHQTGELFF.

The chain has TRBV13 and TRBJ2-5; D is perhaps TRBD2 (5 bases). The V end was cut by 1 base, the J end by 11 bases, with 20 bases between. CDR1 PRHDT and CDR2 FYEKMQ come from the germline V gene (reference sequence). CDR3 length: 15 amino acids. This CDR3 is CASSLDGVLYNEQYF. The CDR3 coding sequence is TGTGCCAGCAGCTTAGACGGGGTTTTATACAATGAGCAGTACTTC.

In its sample, this clonotype was seen once. The chain couples TRBV6-6 to TRBJ2-5, with D perhaps being TRBD1 or TRBD2 (6 bases each). CDR1 MNHNY and CDR2 SVGAGI come from the germline V gene (reference sequence). CDR3 length equals 17 residues. V lost 4 bases, J lost 0 bases, and 18 bases lay in between. The CDR3: CASSWGASSTYQETQYF. The CDR3 nucleotides read TGTGCCAGCAGTTGGGGGGCCTCGAGCACGTACCAAGAGACCCAGTACTTC.

This clonotype was recorded a few times. This chain uses TRBV27 with TRBJ1-2, with TRBD1 matching over 9 bases. Unmatched junction bases numbered 7, after V lost 1 base and J lost 7 bases. CDR3 length: 15 residues. Germline-derived CDR1 and CDR2 are MNHEY and SMNVEV (reference sequence). DNA of the CDR3: TGTGCCAGCAGTTTATGGGGGGACAGGGCGTCTGGCTACACCTTC. It translates to CASSLWGDRASGYTF.

V usage is TRBV14 and J usage is TRBJ1-2; possibly TRBD1 for D (5 bases). The CDR3 covers 13 residues. V dropped 4 bases and J dropped 8 bases, with 14 bases sitting between them. In germline, CDR1 is SGHDN, CDR2 FVKESK. The CDR3 DNA sequence: TGTGCCAGCAGCCTGTCAGACAGAAGCGGCTACACCTTC. The encoded protein is CASSLSDRSGYTF.

About this clonotype itself: A much larger clone lies a single base off, so this may be a read error. The rearrangement uses TRBV30 and TRBJ1-2; D gene unclear. Germline V gene sequence: CDR1 GTSNPN, CDR2 SVGIG (reference sequence). The CDR3 length is 13 residues. CDR3 in amino acids: CARSAQSNYGYTF. The CDR3 coding sequence is TGTGCCAGGAGTGCGCAGTCTAACTATGGCTACACCTTC. The full variable domain, in which reference TRBV30 and TRBJ1-2 provide the parts outside the CDR3, is SQTIHQWPATLVQPVGSPLSLECTVEGTSNPNLYWYRQAAGRGLQLLFYSVGIGQISSEVPQNLSASRPQDRQFILSSKKLLLSDSGFYLCARSAQSNYGYTFGSGTRLTVV.

The gene calls are TRBV2 and TRBJ2-3; 9 bases map to TRBD1. The germline gives CDR1 SNHLY, CDR2 FYNNEI. The CDR3 length is 13 residues. Trimming took 6 bases from V and 6 from J; bases not matched to a gene: 4. The CDR3 nucleotides read TGTGCCAGCAGACAGGGGGCATCGGATACGCAGTATTTT. It specifies CASRQGASDTQYF.

This clonotype was detected a few times. The V gene is TRBV12-3 or TRBV12-4, the J gene TRBJ1-1; 9 nucleotides align to TRBD1. The junction had 2 bases not matched to a gene; V was cut back by 7 bases and J by 5 bases. The length of the CDR3 is 12 residues. Written as DNA, the CDR3 is TGTGCCAGCATGACAGGGGGTACTGAAGCTTTCTTT. Its translation is CASMTGGTEAFF.

This chain uses TRBV5-1 with TRBJ1-4; possible D gene TRBD1, 6 bases. V lost 4 bases to trimming and J lost 4 bases, with 14 bases between them. Germline CDR1 is SGHRS and CDR2 is YFSETQ. The CDR3 has 15 amino acids. CDR3 DNA: TGCGCCAGCAGCACCCAGGGGCAGGGTAATGAAAAACTGTTTTTT. Protein product: CASSTQGQGNEKLFF.

This clonotype was observed a handful of times. The chain carries TRBV7-2 and TRBJ1-2; tentatively, D is TRBD1 (6 bases). CDR1 SGHTA and CDR2 FQGNSA come from the germline V gene. V was pared by 2 bases and J by 3 bases, with 16 bases between. There are 16 residues in the CDR3. The CDR3 DNA reads TGTGCCAGCAGCTTAAATGGGGGGGCTATCGACTATGGCTACACCTTC. It encodes CASSLNGGAIDYGYTF. Using reference TRBV7-2 and TRBJ1-2 for the parts outside the CDR3, the full variable domain is GAGVSQSPSNKVTEKGKDVELRCDPISGHTALYWYRQSLGQGLEFLIYFQGNSAPDKSGLPSDRFSAERTGGSVSTLTIQRTQQEDSAVYLCASSLNGGAIDYGYTFGSGTRLTVV.

This clonotype was observed a single time. This chain connects TRBV5-1 to TRBJ2-5, with D perhaps TRBD2 (6 bases). The tail of the sequence fits TRBJ2-7 better, so the J call may be wrong. This CDR3 has 13 residues. The germline V gene has CDR1 SGHRS and CDR2 YFSETQ. CDR3 nucleotide sequence: TGCGCCAGCAGCCGTGGGGGGACCAACGAGCAGTACTTC. This codes for CASSRGGTNEQYF.

The chain joins TRBV20-1 to TRBJ1-1, with a possible D match to TRBD1 (6 bases). Trimming stripped 6 bases from V and 3 bases from J, with 14 bases between. The CDR3 is made up of 13 amino acids. The germline gives CDR1 DFQATT, CDR2 SNEGSKA (reference sequence). The CDR3 here is CSARAPGDTEAFF. In DNA form, the CDR3 reads TGCAGTGCCAGGGCCCCAGGGGACACTGAAGCTTTCTTT.

This clonotype was seen many times. The chain combines TRBV6-5 with TRBJ2-1, with D possibly matching TRBD1 (6 bases). The CDR3 runs to 14 residues. Trimming took off 4 bases at V and 4 bases at J, with 11 bases between the two ends. CDR1 and CDR2 from the germline V gene are MNHEY and SVGAGI. The CDR3 spells CASSSADRYNEQFF. CDR3 coding DNA: TGTGCCAGCAGTTCCGCGGACAGATACAATGAGCAGTTCTTC.

The chain joins TRBV4-1 to TRBJ1-4; tentatively, D is TRBD1 (6 bases). The CDR3 covers 16 residues. V dropped 6 bases and J dropped 10 bases, with 24 bases sitting between them. The V gene's germline CDR1 is MGHRA and CDR2 YSYEKL. CDR3 sequence reads: CASRAHQGQLHGKLFF. CDR3 DNA: TGCGCCAGCAGAGCCCACCAGGGACAACTACATGGAAAACTGTTTTTT.

J is TRBJ2-7 and V is TRBV9; D remains ambiguous. CDR1 is SGDLS, CDR2 YYNGEE, per germline. The CDR3 loop spans 18 amino acids. The V and J ends lost 2 bases and 2 bases respectively, with 23 bases between them. The CDR3 region is CASSVLRVGRTTPYEQYF. CDR3 sequence (DNA): TGTGCCAGCAGCGTTCTTAGAGTCGGTCGTACAACCCCCTACGAGCAGTACTTC.

Only a few counts were recorded for this clonotype. V usage is TRBV9 and J usage is TRBJ2-7; 8 bases agree with TRBD1. The CDR3 has 14 residues. Germline V gene sequence: CDR1 SGDLS, CDR2 YYNGEE. V was pared by 7 bases and J by 3 bases, with 9 bases of the junction left unmatched. This CDR3 is CASSQGVGFYEQYF. CDR3 coding DNA: TGTGCCAGCTCACAGGGGGTTGGCTTCTACGAGCAGTACTTC.

This clonotype was detected only a few times. The chain couples TRBV6-2 or TRBV6-3 to TRBJ1-2; 7 nucleotides match TRBD1. Trimming at V came to 6 bases and at J to 4 bases, leaving 8 bases not matched to a gene. The V gene's germline CDR1 is MNHEY and CDR2 SVGEGT. The CDR3 runs to 14 residues. CDR3 in DNA: TGTGCCAGCAGGACCCCGGGACAGACCTATGGCTACACCTTC. Translated: CASRTPGQTYGYTF.

The rearrangement uses TRBV18 and TRBJ2-7; TRBD2 aligns across 7 bases. The germline gives CDR1 KGHSH, CDR2 LQKENI. The CDR3 sequence is 15 residues long. Trimming removed 6 bases from V and 10 bases from J; junction bases left unmatched: 18. CDR3: CASSAARGRGVTQYF. For the CDR3, the DNA is TGTGCCAGCTCGGCGGCCCGCGGACGGGGGGTAACCCAGTACTTC.